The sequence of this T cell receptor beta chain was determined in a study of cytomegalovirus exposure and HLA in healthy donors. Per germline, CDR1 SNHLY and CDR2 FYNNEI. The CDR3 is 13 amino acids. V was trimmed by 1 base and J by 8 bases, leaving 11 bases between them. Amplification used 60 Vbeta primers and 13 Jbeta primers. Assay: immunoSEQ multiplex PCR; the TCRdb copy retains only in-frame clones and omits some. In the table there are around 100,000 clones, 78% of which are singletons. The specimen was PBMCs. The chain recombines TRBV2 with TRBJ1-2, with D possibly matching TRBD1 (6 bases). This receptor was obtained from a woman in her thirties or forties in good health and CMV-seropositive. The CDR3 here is CASSEGTVRGYTF. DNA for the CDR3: TGTGCCAGCAGTGAAGGGACAGTGCGGGGCTACACCTTC.